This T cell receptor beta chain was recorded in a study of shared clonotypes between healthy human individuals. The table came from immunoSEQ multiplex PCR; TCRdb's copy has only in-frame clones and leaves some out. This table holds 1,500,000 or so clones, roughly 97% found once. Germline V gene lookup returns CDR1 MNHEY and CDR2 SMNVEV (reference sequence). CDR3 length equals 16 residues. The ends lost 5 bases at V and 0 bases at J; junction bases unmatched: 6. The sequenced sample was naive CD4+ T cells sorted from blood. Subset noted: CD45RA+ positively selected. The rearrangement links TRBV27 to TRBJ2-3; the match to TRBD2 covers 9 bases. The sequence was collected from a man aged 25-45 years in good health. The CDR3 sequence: CASSPIAGVSTDTQYF. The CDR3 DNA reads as TGTGCCAGCAGTCCCATAGCGGGAGTGAGCACAGATACGCAGTATTTT.